The clone carrying this T cell receptor (beta chain) occurred many times. Noted time point: newly diagnosed GD, antithyroid drugs for less than 3 months. Extracted RNA from PBMCs served as the source of the TCR library. The sample is drawn from a study of regulatory T cells in long-lasting Graves disease. TCR beta libraries were built with iRepertoire HTBI primers and Arm-PCR of CDR3 regions. TCRdb re-called the multiplex PCR reads with MiXCR, one entry per CDR3 protein. The data show around 230,000 distinct CDR3 sequences, approximately 20% seen once. V was clipped by 7 bases and J by 0 bases; unmatched bases: 4. Germline V gene sequence: CDR1 LNHDA, CDR2 SQIVND (reference sequence). This CDR3 region has 14 residues.

Sequencing used peripheral blood mononuclear cells (PBMCs), obtained at new diagnosis, from a patient treated with antithyroid drugs. The rearrangement links TRBV19 to TRBJ2-3; TRBD1 matches at 7 bases. This clonotype was obtained from a female donor with Graves disease. CDR3 DNA sequence: TGTGCCAGTACCACGACAGGGAGCACAGATACGCAGTATTTT. It is translated as CASTTTGSTDTQYF. The variable domain in full, with the rest retrieved from reference TRBV19 and TRBJ2-3, is DGGITQSPKYLFRKEGQNVTLSCEQNLNHDAMYWYRQDPGQGLRLIYYSQIVNDFQKGDIAEGYSVSREKKESFPLTVTSAQKNPTAFYLCASTTTGSTDTQYFGPGTRLTVL.